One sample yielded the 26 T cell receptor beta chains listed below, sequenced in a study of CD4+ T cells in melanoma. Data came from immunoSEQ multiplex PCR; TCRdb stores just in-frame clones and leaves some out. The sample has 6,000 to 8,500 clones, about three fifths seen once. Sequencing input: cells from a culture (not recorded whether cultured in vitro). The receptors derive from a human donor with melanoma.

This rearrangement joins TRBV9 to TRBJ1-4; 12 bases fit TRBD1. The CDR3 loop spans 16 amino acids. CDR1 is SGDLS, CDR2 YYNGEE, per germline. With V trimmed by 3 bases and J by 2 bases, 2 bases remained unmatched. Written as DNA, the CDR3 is TGTGCCAGCAGCGCCGGGACAGGGGGCACTAATGAAAAACTGTTTTTT. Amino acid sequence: CASSAGTGGTNEKLFF.

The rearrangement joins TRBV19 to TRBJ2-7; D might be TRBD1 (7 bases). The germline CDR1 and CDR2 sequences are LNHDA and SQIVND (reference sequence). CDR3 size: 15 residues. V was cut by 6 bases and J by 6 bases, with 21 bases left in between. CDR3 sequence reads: CASRPGTGEDGEQYF. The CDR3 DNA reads TGTGCCAGTAGACCCGGCACAGGGGAGGACGGCGAGCAGTACTTC.

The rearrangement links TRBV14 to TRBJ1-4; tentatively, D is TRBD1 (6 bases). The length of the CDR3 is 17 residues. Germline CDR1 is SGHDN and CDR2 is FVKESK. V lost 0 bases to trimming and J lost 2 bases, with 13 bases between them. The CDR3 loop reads CASSQELTGRTNEKLFF. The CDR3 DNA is TGTGCCAGCAGCCAAGAACTTACAGGGAGGACTAATGAAAAACTGTTTTTT.

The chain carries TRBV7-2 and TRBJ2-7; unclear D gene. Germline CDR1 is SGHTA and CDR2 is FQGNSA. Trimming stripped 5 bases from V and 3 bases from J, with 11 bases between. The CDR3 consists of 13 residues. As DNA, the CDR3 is TGTGCCAGCAGCCCCGGTTCGGACTACGAGCAGTACTTC. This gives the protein CASSPGSDYEQYF.

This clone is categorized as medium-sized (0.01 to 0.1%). The CDR3 loop reads CASSWAVNEQYF. CDR3 nucleotides: TGTGCCAGCAGCTGGGCGGTCAACGAGCAGTACTTC. The chain carries TRBV13 and TRBJ2-7; D is ambiguous. CDR3 length: 12 amino acids. Germline V gene sequence: CDR1 PRHDT, CDR2 FYEKMQ (reference sequence). V dropped 4 bases and J dropped 5 bases, with 9 bases sitting between them. The whole variable domain, filled in from reference TRBV13 and TRBJ2-7, reads AAGVIQSPRHLIKEKRETATLKCYPIPRHDTVYWYQQGPGQDPQFLISFYEKMQSDKGSIPDRFSAQQFSDYHSELNMSSLELGDSALYFCASSWAVNEQYFGPGTRLTVT.

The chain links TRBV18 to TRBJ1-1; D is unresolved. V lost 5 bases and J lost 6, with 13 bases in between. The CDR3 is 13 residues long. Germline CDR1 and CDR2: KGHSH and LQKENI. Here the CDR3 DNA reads TGTGCCAGCTCAGTGAGGAGGGTCCCTGAAGCTTTCTTT. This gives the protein CASSVRRVPEAFF.

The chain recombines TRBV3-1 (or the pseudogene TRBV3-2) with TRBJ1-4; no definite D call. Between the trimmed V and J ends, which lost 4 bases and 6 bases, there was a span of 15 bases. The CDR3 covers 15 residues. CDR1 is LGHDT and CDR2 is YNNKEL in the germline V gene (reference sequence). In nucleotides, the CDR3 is TGTGCCAGCAGCCTTGCGGGCGGAACCGATGAAAAACTGTTTTTT. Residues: CASSLAGGTDEKLFF.

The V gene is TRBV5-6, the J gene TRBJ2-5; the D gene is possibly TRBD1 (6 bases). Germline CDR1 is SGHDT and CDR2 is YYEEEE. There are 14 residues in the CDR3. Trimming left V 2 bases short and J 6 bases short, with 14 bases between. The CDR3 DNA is TGTGCCAGCAGCTTAAAACAGGGCTCGCAGACCCAGTACTTC. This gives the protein CASSLKQGSQTQYF.

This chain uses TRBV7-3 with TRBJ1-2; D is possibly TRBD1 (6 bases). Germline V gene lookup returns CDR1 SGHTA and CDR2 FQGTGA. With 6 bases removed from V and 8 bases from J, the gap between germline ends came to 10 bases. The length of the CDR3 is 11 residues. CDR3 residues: CASSRQVGYTF. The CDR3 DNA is TGTGCCAGCAGTCGACAGGTAGGCTACACCTTC.

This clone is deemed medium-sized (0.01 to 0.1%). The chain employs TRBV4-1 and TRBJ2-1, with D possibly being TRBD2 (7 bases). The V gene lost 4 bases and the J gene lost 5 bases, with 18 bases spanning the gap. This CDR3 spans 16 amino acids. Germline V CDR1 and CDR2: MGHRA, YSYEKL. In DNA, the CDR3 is TGCGCCAGCAGCCGACATTGGGGGGGGGCCCACAATGAGCAGTTCTTC. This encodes CASSRHWGGAHNEQFF.

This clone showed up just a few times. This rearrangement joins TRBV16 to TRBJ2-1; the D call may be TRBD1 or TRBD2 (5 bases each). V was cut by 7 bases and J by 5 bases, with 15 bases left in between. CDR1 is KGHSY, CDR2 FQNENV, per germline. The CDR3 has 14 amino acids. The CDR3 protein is CASTPGPGHNEQFF. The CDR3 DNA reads TGTGCCAGCACCCCGGGACCCGGGCACAATGAGCAGTTCTTC.

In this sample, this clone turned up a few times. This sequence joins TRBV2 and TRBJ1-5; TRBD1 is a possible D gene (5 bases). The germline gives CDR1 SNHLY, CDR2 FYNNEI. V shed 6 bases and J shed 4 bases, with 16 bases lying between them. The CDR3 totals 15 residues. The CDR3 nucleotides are TGTGCCAGCAGCCGGGGACCTGCCCCGAATCAGCCCCAGCATTTT. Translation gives CASSRGPAPNQPQHF. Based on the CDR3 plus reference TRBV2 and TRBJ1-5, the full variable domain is EPEVTQTPSHQVTQMGQEVILRCVPISNHLYFYWYRQILGQKVEFLVSFYNNEISEKSEIFDDQFSVERPDGSNFTLKIRSTKLEDSAMYFCASSRGPAPNQPQHFGDGTRLSIL.

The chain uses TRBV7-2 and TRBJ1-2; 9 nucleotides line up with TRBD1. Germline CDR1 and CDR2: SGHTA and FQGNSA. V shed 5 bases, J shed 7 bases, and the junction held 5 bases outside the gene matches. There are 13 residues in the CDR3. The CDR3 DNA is TGTGCCAGCAGCACAGGGGGCGCGAGTGGCTACACCTTC. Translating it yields CASSTGGASGYTF.

The CDR3 DNA is TGTGCCTGGAGTGGCAGCCGAAACACTGAAGCTTTCTTT. Its protein is CAWSGSRNTEAFF. The chain joins TRBV30 to TRBJ1-1; D uncertain. The CDR3 loop spans 13 amino acids. The V gene's germline CDR1 is GTSNPN and CDR2 SVGIG (reference sequence). The V gene lost 1 base and the J gene lost 2 bases, with 8 bases spanning the gap. The whole variable domain, remainder taken from reference TRBV30 and TRBJ1-1, is SQTIHQWPATLVQPVGSPLSLECTVEGTSNPNLYWYRQAAGRGLQLLFYSVGIGQISSEVPQNLSASRPQDRQFILSSKKLLLSDSGFYLCAWSGSRNTEAFFGQGTRLTVV.

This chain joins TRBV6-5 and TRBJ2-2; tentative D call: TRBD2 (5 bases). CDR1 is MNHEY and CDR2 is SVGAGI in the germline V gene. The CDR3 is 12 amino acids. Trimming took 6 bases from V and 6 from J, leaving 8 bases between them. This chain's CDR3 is CASSEGPGELFF. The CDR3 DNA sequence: TGTGCCAGCAGCGAGGGTCCCGGGGAGCTGTTTTTT.

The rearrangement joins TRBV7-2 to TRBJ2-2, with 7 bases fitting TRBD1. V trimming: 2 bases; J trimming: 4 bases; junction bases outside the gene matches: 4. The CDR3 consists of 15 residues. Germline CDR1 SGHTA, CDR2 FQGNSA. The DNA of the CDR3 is TGTGCCAGCAGCTTAAGCGACAGGGTCACCGGGGAGCTGTTTTTT. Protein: CASSLSDRVTGELFF.

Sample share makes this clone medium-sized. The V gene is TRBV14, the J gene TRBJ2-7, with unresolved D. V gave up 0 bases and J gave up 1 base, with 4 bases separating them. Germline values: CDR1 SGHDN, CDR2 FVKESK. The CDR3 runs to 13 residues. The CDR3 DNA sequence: TGTGCCAGCAGCCAAGACAGTTCCTACGAGCAGTACTTC. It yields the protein CASSQDSSYEQYF.

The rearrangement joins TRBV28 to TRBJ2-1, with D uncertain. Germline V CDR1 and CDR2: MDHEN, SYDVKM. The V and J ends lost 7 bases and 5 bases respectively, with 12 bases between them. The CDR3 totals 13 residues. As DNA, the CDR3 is TGTGCCAGCACCTCCGGGCGCCACAATGAGCAGTTCTTC. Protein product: CASTSGRHNEQFF. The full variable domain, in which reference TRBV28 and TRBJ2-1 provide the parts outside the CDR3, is DVKVTQSSRYLVKRTGEKVFLECVQDMDHENMFWYRQDPGLGLRLIYFSYDVKMKEKGDIPEGYSVSREKKERFSLILESASTNQTSMYLCASTSGRHNEQFFGPGTRLTVL.

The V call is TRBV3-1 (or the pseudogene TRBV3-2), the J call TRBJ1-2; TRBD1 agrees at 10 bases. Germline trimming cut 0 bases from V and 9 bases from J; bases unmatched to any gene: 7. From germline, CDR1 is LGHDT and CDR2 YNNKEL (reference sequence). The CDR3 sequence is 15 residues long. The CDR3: CASSQDWTGGNSYTF. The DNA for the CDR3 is TGTGCCAGCAGCCAAGATTGGACAGGGGGGAACAGCTACACCTTC.

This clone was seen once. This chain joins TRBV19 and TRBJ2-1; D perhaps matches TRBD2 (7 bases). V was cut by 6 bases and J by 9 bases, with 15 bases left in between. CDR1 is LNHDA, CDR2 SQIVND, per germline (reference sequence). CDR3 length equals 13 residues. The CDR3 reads CASRGGAGGEQFF. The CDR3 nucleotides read TGTGCCAGTAGGGGGGGGGCAGGTGGTGAGCAGTTCTTC.

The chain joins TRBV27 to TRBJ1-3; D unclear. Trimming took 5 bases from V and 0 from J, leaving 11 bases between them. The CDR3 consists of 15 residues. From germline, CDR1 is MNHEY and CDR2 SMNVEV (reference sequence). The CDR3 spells CASSPNRDSGNTIYF. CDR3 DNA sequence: TGTGCCAGCAGTCCGAACCGGGACTCTGGAAACACCATATATTTT.

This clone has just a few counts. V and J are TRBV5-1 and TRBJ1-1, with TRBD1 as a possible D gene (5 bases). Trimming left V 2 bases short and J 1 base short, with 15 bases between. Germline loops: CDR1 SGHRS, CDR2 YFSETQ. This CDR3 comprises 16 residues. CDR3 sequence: CASSLRQRGENTEAFF. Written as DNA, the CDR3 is TGCGCCAGCAGCTTAAGGCAAAGAGGGGAGAACACTGAAGCTTTCTTT.

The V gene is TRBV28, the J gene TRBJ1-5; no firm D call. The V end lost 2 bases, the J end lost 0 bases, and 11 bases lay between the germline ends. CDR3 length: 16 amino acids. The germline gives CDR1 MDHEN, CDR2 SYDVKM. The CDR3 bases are TGTGCCAGCAGTTTACAGGCAACCCATAGCAATCAGCCCCAGCATTTT. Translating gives CASSLQATHSNQPQHF.

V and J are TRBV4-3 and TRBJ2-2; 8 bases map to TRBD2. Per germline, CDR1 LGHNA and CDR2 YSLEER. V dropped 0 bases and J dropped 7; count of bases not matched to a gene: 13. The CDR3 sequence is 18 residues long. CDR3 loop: CASSQEAVGGGRGGELFF. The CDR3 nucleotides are TGCGCCAGCAGCCAAGAGGCCGTCGGCGGGGGGCGGGGCGGGGAGCTGTTTTTT.

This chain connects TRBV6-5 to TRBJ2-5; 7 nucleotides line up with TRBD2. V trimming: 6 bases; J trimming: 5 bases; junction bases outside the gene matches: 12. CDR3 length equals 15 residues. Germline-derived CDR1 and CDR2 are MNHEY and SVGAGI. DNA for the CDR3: TGTGCCAGCAGCCCATTGGGGGGGGGAAAGGAGACCCAGTACTTC. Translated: CASSPLGGGKETQYF.

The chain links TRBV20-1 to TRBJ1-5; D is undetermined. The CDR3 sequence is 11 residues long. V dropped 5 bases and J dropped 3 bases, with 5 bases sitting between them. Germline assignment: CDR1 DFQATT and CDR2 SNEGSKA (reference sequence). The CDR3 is CSAGTNQPQHF. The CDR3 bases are TGCAGTGCTGGAACCAATCAGCCCCAGCATTTT.